This T cell receptor beta chain derives from a study of blood T cell repertoires in COVID-19. The CDR3 sequence is 14 residues long. Per germline, CDR1 SNHLY and CDR2 FYNNEI. V shed 6 bases and J shed 2 bases, with 13 bases lying between them. Recruited during active infection, patients (from Seattle) were subsequently followed longitudinally. Original analysis: Reference gene primer amplification in the assay estimated nucleated cell counts. Only in-frame clones appear in the TCRdb table, and some are missing; sequencing was by immunoSEQ multiplex PCR. V, J and clone size were drawn from that table, and D and trimming were deduced from the DNA. Of under 400,000 clones listed, more than 70% are singletons.

This chain links TRBV2 with TRBJ2-5; D possibly corresponds to TRBD1 (6 bases). This clonotype was obtained from a woman in her twenties or thirties with COVID-19, enrolled during active disease. Sequencing was carried out using peripheral blood. In nucleotides, the CDR3 is TGTGCCAGCAGAAGCGACAGGTTACAAGAGACCCAGTACTTC. Translating gives CASRSDRLQETQYF.